These 32 T cell receptor beta chains came from one sample sequenced in a study of spatial heterogeneity in lung cancer. TCRdb ran MiXCR on the 5' RACE reads and lists one entry per CDR3 protein. The sample shows some 4,000 distinct CDR3 sequences, about 9.8% of them seen only once. Specified time point: sample taken at primary tumor resection. From tumor, nontumor lung or frozen PBMC, whole RNA was taken unsorted for sequencing. The sequences come from PBMCs, collected at surgery. All receptors come from a male donor with early-stage non-small cell lung cancer.

This clonotype is medium-sized by share. V is TRBV20-1 and J is TRBJ1-5, with unresolved D. The germline gives CDR1 DFQATT, CDR2 SNEGSKA (reference sequence). V lost 6 bases to trimming and J lost 3 bases, with 12 bases between them. The CDR3 extends over 13 amino acids. This CDR3 reads CSAEAADNQPQHF. The CDR3 bases are TGCAGTGCCGAGGCGGCAGACAATCAGCCCCAGCATTTT.

The chain is built from TRBV6-6 and TRBJ2-7; 9 positions match TRBD2. The CDR3 has 14 residues. Germline CDR1 is MNHNY and CDR2 is SVGAGI (reference sequence). Trimming cost V 5 bases and J 0 bases; bases outside gene matches: 2. CDR3 protein: CASSRRGGSYEQYF. In nucleotides, the CDR3 is TGTGCCAGCAGTAGGCGGGGGGGCTCCTACGAGCAGTACTTC.

The chain carries TRBV11-2 and TRBJ2-3; the match to TRBD1 covers 9 bases. The CDR3 consists of 16 residues. In germline, CDR1 is SGHAT, CDR2 FQNNGV. Losses at the gene ends were 5 bases for V and 0 bases for J; bases not matched to a gene: 6. The CDR3 here is CASSRAGQGSTDTQYF. The CDR3 DNA reads TGTGCCAGCAGCCGAGCTGGACAGGGGAGCACAGATACGCAGTATTTT.

This clonotype was seen ten or more times. This sequence joins TRBV10-3 and TRBJ2-3; D is uncertain. V lost 3 bases to trimming and J lost 2 bases, with 6 bases between them. Per the germline V gene, CDR1 is ENHRY and CDR2 is SYGVKD. The CDR3 contains 13 residues. CDR3 in amino acids: CAISDVHTDTQYF. CDR3 nucleotides: TGTGCCATCAGTGACGTCCACACAGATACGCAGTATTTT.

This clonotype was seen ten or more times. V is TRBV9 and J is TRBJ1-3; a weak D match, TRBD1 (6 bases). V was clipped by 6 bases and J by 0 bases, with 10 bases between them. The CDR3 extends over 14 amino acids. The germline CDR1 and CDR2 sequences are SGDLS and YYNGEE. The CDR3 DNA is TGTGCCAGCACCGAGGGGGACTCTGGAAACACCATATATTTT. Amino acids: CASTEGDSGNTIYF.

This clonotype was observed a handful of times. This rearrangement joins TRBV13 to TRBJ2-1; 8 bases are a match to TRBD2. The V gene's germline CDR1 is PRHDT and CDR2 FYEKMQ (reference sequence). V dropped 2 bases and J dropped 4; count of bases not matched to a gene: 7. This CDR3 has 16 amino acids. The CDR3: CASSLIAGMGYNEQFF. CDR3 coding DNA: TGTGCCAGCAGCTTAATAGCGGGGATGGGATACAATGAGCAGTTCTTC.

The chain combines TRBV28 with TRBJ1-1, with 7 bases fitting TRBD1. V gave up 5 bases and J gave up 3 bases; unmatched junction bases: 9. The CDR3 totals 15 residues. Germline CDR1 MDHEN, CDR2 SYDVKM. CDR3 bases: TGTGCCAGCAGTACGGGCGGACAGGCAGACACTGAAGCTTTCTTT. It is translated as CASSTGGQADTEAFF.

In this sample, this clonotype turned up many times. The chain links TRBV28 to TRBJ1-1; 10 nucleotides match TRBD1. This CDR3 contains 19 residues. Germline loops: CDR1 MDHEN, CDR2 SYDVKM. Trimming took 1 base from V and 0 from J; bases not matched to a gene: 11. The CDR3 DNA reads TGTGCCAGCAGTTTATTGTTAGGACAGGGGGACGACATGAACACTGAAGCTTTCTTT. Its translation: CASSLLLGQGDDMNTEAFF.

The chain uses TRBV18 and TRBJ2-5; D is uncertain. Germline CDR1 is KGHSH and CDR2 is LQKENI. Between the trimmed V and J ends, which lost 1 base and 3 bases, there was a span of 3 bases. The CDR3 is 12 residues long. The CDR3 is CASSPLEETQYF. As DNA, the CDR3 is TGTGCCAGCTCACCACTTGAAGAGACCCAGTACTTC.

This clonotype occurred many times. The J gene is TRBJ2-5, the V gene TRBV7-2, with no clear D. Germline V gene data show CDR1 as SGHTA and CDR2 as FQGNSA. The CDR3 runs 16 residues. The V end was cut by 2 bases, the J end by 1 base, with 14 bases between. The CDR3 region is CASSLSVLTPQETQYF. CDR3 in DNA: TGTGCCAGCAGCTTAAGTGTTCTCACACCCCAAGAGACCCAGTACTTC.

This clonotype showed up many times. The genes are TRBV4-1 and TRBJ2-5; D may be TRBD2 (6 bases). The V end lost 1 base, the J end lost 2 bases, and 11 bases lay between the germline ends. The CDR3 extends over 15 amino acids. Germline loops: CDR1 MGHRA, CDR2 YSYEKL. The DNA for the CDR3 is TGCGCCAGCAGCCAAGCCGCGGGATCTCAAGAGACCCAGTACTTC. As protein: CASSQAAGSQETQYF.

This clonotype was seen more than once but under ten times. This chain connects TRBV12-3 or TRBV12-4 to TRBJ1-1, with D uncertain. V shed 5 bases and J shed 2 bases, with 9 bases lying between them. The CDR3 sequence is 13 residues long. The CDR3 region is CASSHQVNTEAFF. CDR3 in DNA: TGTGCCAGCAGTCACCAGGTAAACACTGAAGCTTTCTTT.

This clonotype was observed many times. This chain connects TRBV4-1 to TRBJ1-6; TRBD1 aligns across 10 bases. Germline-derived CDR1 and CDR2 are MGHRA and YSYEKL. V was clipped by 0 bases and J by 10 bases; unmatched bases: 6. The CDR3 spans 16 residues. The chain's CDR3 is CASSQDWTGGYSPLHF. CDR3 DNA sequence: TGCGCCAGCAGCCAAGATTGGACAGGGGGTTACTCACCCCTCCACTTT.

This chain links TRBV5-1 with TRBJ2-1, with D possibly being TRBD1 (6 bases). V lost 4 bases and J lost 8, with 16 bases in between. The germline V gene has CDR1 SGHRS and CDR2 YFSETQ. The CDR3 loop spans 14 amino acids. The CDR3 nucleotides are TGCGCCAGCAGCCTCTTATACCCAGGGGATGAGCAGTTCTTC. Translated: CASSLLYPGDEQFF.

This clonotype was seen ten or more times. The genes are TRBV7-3 and TRBJ2-2; D is possibly TRBD1 (6 bases). Germline CDR1 and CDR2: SGHTA and FQGTGA. V was trimmed by 2 bases and J by 8 bases, leaving 18 bases between them. CDR3 size: 16 residues. The CDR3 coding sequence is TGTGCCAGCAGCTTACTCGTGGGGGCCGGAGAAGGGGAGCTGTTTTTT. Its protein product is CASSLLVGAGEGELFF.

This clonotype was observed many times. This chain joins TRBV3-1 and TRBJ2-1; D is unresolved. CDR1 and CDR2 (germline): LGHDT, YNNKEL (reference sequence). The V end was cut by 3 bases, the J end by 9 bases, with 6 bases between. The CDR3 extends over 11 amino acids. The CDR3 region is CASSHGREQFF. In DNA, the CDR3 is TGTGCCAGCAGCCATGGACGTGAGCAGTTCTTC.

This clonotype is medium-sized (0.01 to 0.1%) within its sample. The V gene is TRBV13, the J gene TRBJ2-3; 9 nucleotides align to TRBD2. The V and J ends lost 5 bases and 2 bases, in that order; junction bases with no gene match: 8. The CDR3 is 16 amino acids. Germline V gene lookup returns CDR1 PRHDT and CDR2 FYEKMQ (reference sequence). This CDR3 is CASSGLAGANTDTQYF. CDR3 nucleotides: TGTGCCAGCAGCGGGTTAGCGGGGGCCAACACAGATACGCAGTATTTT.

This clonotype has ten or more counts. The chain couples TRBV7-3 to TRBJ2-2; the match to TRBD1 covers 8 bases. J lost 3 bases, V lost 6 bases, and 3 bases had no gene match. Germline lookup yields CDR1 SGHTA and CDR2 FQGTGA. The CDR3 length is 14 residues. CDR3 bases: TGTGCCAGCAGATCGGACAGGGACACCGGGGAGCTGTTTTTT. This sequence encodes CASRSDRDTGELFF.

CDR3 region: CASSQRRLAGENEQFF. CDR3 nucleotide sequence: TGCGCCAGCAGCCAACGAAGACTAGCGGGAGAGAATGAGCAGTTCTTC. This chain links TRBV4-1 with TRBJ2-1; 12 positions agree with TRBD2. With V trimmed by 2 bases and J by 7 bases, 6 bases remained unmatched. CDR1 is MGHRA and CDR2 is YSYEKL in the germline V gene. This CDR3 has 16 residues.

This clonotype occurred many times. The V and J genes are TRBV9 and TRBJ2-3; 10 positions match TRBD2. Trimming cost V 3 bases and J 1 base; bases outside gene matches: 5. The CDR3 is made up of 16 amino acids. Germline CDR1 SGDLS, CDR2 YYNGEE. This CDR3 reads CASSAGTSDGTDTQYF. CDR3 DNA: TGTGCCAGCAGCGCGGGGACTAGCGACGGCACAGATACGCAGTATTTT.

This clonotype showed up just a few times. The CDR3: CASSRGTGVYNEQFF. The CDR3 nucleotides read TGTGCCAGCAGCCGCGGGACAGGGGTATACAATGAGCAGTTCTTC. The rearrangement links TRBV3-1 to TRBJ2-1; 10 bases fit TRBD1. This CDR3 region has 15 residues. The trim removed 4 bases at V and 4 bases at J, leaving 4 bases unmatched. CDR1 is LGHDT, CDR2 YNNKEL, per germline (reference sequence).

This clonotype was detected only a few times. The chain employs TRBV29-1 and TRBJ2-3; D may correspond to TRBD1 or TRBD2 (5 bases each). This CDR3 comprises 11 residues. Looked up from germline, CDR1 is SQVTM and CDR2 is ANQGSEA. The V end was cut by 7 bases, the J end by 2 bases, with 7 bases between. The CDR3: CSGGVTDTQYF. The CDR3 DNA reads as TGCAGCGGAGGGGTCACAGATACGCAGTATTTT.

The sample holds many counts of this clonotype. The chain's CDR3 is CASFWSLGQGFTGELFF. The DNA for the CDR3 is TGTGCCAGCTTTTGGTCTTTGGGACAGGGGTTCACCGGGGAGCTGTTTTTT. The V call is TRBV6-2 or TRBV6-3, the J call TRBJ2-2; 10 bases are shared with TRBD1. CDR1 and CDR2 (germline): MNHEY, SVGEGT. After removal of 8 bases from V and 4 bases from J, the junction contained 13 bases not matched to a gene. The CDR3 totals 17 residues.

Ten or more counts support this clonotype. This chain connects TRBV19 to TRBJ1-1; maybe TRBD1 (6 bases). Germline CDR1 and CDR2: LNHDA and SQIVND (reference sequence). The CDR3 contains 13 residues. Trimming pared 7 bases from V and 1 base from J, leaving 10 bases between. This CDR3 is CASIRTANTEAFF. The CDR3 DNA sequence: TGTGCCAGTATAAGGACAGCGAACACTGAAGCTTTCTTT.

This clonotype was counted many times. The chain employs TRBV7-9 and TRBJ1-1; the D is unclear. This CDR3 has 12 amino acids. The germline gives CDR1 SEHNR, CDR2 FQNEAQ (reference sequence). V was shortened by 1 base and J by 2 bases, with 2 bases between the two germline ends. CDR3 in DNA: TGTGCCAGCAGCTTAGACAACACTGAAGCTTTCTTT. Its translation is CASSLDNTEAFF.

This clonotype was observed at least ten times. CDR3 DNA: TGTGCCAGCAGCGTAGACCTGAACACTGAAGCTTTCTTT. Translation gives CASSVDLNTEAFF. V usage is TRBV9 and J usage is TRBJ1-1; no clear D gene. The CDR3 has 13 residues. Trimming stripped 0 bases from V and 0 bases from J, with 3 bases between. The germline CDR1 and CDR2 sequences are SGDLS and YYNGEE. The whole variable domain, remainder taken from reference TRBV9 and TRBJ1-1, is DSGVTQTPKHLITATGQRVTLRCSPRSGDLSVYWYQQSLDQGLQFLIQYYNGEERAKGNILERFSAQQFPDLHSELNLSSLELGDSALYFCASSVDLNTEAFFGQGTRLTVV.

The chain is built from TRBV3-2 and TRBJ2-1; no DNA check was done on the table's D call, TRBD2. TRBV3-2 is a listed pseudogene. The CDR3 runs to 16 residues. CDR3 region: CASSQGSGGRGDEQFF. CDR3 nucleotides: TGTGCCAGCAGCCAAGGATCCGGCGGGAGGGGTGATGAGCAGTTCTTC.

This clonotype was observed many times. The J gene is TRBJ1-5, the V gene TRBV7-2; D possibly corresponds to TRBD1 (5 bases). V gave up 5 bases and J gave up 1 base, with 12 bases separating them. The V gene's germline CDR1 is SGHTA and CDR2 FQGNSA. The CDR3 totals 15 residues. CDR3 sequence reads: CASSDRGASNQPQHF. In DNA, the CDR3 is TGTGCCAGCAGCGATAGGGGAGCGAGCAATCAGCCCCAGCATTTT.

This clonotype was recorded many times. This chain links TRBV12-3 or TRBV12-4 with TRBJ2-1; TRBD2 matches 12 bases. The CDR3 contains 18 residues. With V trimmed by 4 bases and J by 1 base, 8 bases remained unmatched. The CDR3 DNA is TGTGCCAGCAGTTCCCCCCTAGCGGGGGGGGCGTCCTACAATGAGCAGTTCTTC. Encoded protein: CASSSPLAGGASYNEQFF.

The chain couples TRBV4-1 to TRBJ2-2; D gene ambiguous. Germline CDR1 MGHRA, CDR2 YSYEKL. The V end was cut by 0 bases, the J end by 0 bases, with 8 bases between. CDR3 length: 16 amino acids. The CDR3 loop is CASSQEGIANTGELFF. DNA for the CDR3: TGCGCCAGCAGCCAAGAAGGCATCGCGAACACCGGGGAGCTGTTTTTT.

In its sample, this clonotype was seen a few times. This chain uses TRBV29-1 with TRBJ1-2; D gene unclear. Between the trimmed V and J ends, which lost 5 bases and 4 bases, there was a span of 8 bases. This CDR3 has 11 amino acids. Germline V gives CDR1 SQVTM, CDR2 ANQGSEA. The CDR3 DNA reads as TGCAGCGTTCACCCAACCTATGGCTACACCTTC. It yields the protein CSVHPTYGYTF.

This clonotype was seen many times. The chain joins TRBV7-3 to TRBJ2-2, with 8 bases that match TRBD2. J gave up 0 bases and V 5 bases, and 2 bases lay outside the gene matches. The CDR3 totals 15 residues. The germline CDR1 and CDR2 sequences are SGHTA and FQGTGA. CDR3 sequence: CASSPGGTNTGELFF. CDR3 in DNA: TGTGCCAGCAGCCCGGGGGGGACGAACACCGGGGAGCTGTTTTTT.